The T cell receptor (beta chain) under discussion was sequenced for a study of blood T cell repertoires in COVID-19. Study summary: Italy, Spain and the United States were the sources of the convalescent and acute COVID-19 samples.

Original processing methods: Nucleated cell number was recorded as an estimate derived from reference gene primer amplification. Here immunoSEQ multiplex PCR was the method, and the copy in TCRdb shows in-frame clones only, minus some. For V, J and clone size, that table is used; D and trimming come from the DNA. The table lists hundreds of thousands of clones, about 86% of them singletons. The length of the CDR3 is 15 residues. With V trimmed by 4 bases and J by 4 bases, 4 bases remained unmatched. Germline lookup yields CDR1 ENHRY and CDR2 SYGVKD. Clinical histories supplied by participants themselves formed the basis of cohort assignment.

Sequences were obtained from PBMCs or T cells enriched from blood (not recorded which). The rearrangement uses TRBV10-3 and TRBJ2-3; 11 nucleotides match TRBD2. The sequence was obtained from a woman in her thirties or forties with acute COVID-19. CDR3 loop: CAISGGTSGADTQYF. CDR3 DNA: TGTGCCATCAGTGGAGGGACTAGCGGAGCAGATACGCAGTATTTT.